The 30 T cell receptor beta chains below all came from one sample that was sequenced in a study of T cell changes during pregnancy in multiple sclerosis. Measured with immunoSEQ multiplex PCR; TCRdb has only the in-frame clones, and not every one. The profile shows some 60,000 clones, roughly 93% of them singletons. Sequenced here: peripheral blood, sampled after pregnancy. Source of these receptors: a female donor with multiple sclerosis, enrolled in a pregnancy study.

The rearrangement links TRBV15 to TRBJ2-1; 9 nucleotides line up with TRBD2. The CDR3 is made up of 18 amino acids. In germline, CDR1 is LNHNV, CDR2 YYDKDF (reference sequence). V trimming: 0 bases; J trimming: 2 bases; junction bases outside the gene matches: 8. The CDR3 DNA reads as TGTGCCACCAGCAGAGATCTGGCTAGCGGGGCCGCCTACAATGAGCAGTTCTTC. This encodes CATSRDLASGAAYNEQFF.

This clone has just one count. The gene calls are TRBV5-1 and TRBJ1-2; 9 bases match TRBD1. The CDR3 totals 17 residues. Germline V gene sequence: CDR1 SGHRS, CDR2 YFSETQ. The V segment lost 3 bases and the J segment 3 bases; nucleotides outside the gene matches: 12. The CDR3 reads CASSYNRNRGRDYGYTF. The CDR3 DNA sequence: TGCGCCAGCAGCTACAACCGAAACAGGGGGCGCGACTATGGCTACACCTTC.

The CDR3 bases are TGCAGCGTTGAAGTTAGCGGGGTCAAAAACATTCAGTACTTC. It is translated as CSVEVSGVKNIQYF. The V and J genes are TRBV29-1 and TRBJ2-4, with 8 bases that match TRBD2. J was trimmed by 3 bases and V by 1 base; bases with no gene match: 2. The CDR3 is 14 residues long. Germline V CDR1 and CDR2: SQVTM, ANQGSEA.

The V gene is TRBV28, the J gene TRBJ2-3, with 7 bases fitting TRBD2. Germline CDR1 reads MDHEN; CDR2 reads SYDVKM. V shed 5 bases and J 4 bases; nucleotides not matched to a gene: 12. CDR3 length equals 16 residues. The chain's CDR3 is CASSEAGSNRADTQYF. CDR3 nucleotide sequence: TGTGCCAGCAGTGAAGCGGGGTCGAATAGGGCAGATACGCAGTATTTT.

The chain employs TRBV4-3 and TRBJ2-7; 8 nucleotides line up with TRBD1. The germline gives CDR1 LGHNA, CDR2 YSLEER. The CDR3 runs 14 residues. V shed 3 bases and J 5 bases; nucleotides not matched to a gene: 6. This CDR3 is CASSHRQGPHEQYF. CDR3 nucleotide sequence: TGCGCCAGCAGCCACCGACAGGGGCCCCACGAGCAGTACTTC.

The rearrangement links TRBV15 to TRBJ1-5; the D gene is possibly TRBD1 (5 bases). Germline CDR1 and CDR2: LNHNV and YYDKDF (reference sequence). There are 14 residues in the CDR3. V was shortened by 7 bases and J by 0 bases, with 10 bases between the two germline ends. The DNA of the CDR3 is TGTGCCACCAAGACAGCCGATAGCAATCAGCCCCAGCATTTT. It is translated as CATKTADSNQPQHF.

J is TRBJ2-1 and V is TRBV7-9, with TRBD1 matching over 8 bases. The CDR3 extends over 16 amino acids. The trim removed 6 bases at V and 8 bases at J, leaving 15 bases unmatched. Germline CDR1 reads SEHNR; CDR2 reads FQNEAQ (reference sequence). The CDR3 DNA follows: TGTGCCAGCAGATTTGGGACAGGTGGAGCTTTCTATGAGCAGTTCTTC. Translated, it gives CASRFGTGGAFYEQFF.

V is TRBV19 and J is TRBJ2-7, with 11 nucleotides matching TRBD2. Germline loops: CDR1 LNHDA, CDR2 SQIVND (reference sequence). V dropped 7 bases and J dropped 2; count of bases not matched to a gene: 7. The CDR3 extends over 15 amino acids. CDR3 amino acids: CASKTSGTQTYEQYF. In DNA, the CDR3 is TGTGCCAGTAAGACTAGCGGGACCCAGACCTACGAGCAGTACTTC.

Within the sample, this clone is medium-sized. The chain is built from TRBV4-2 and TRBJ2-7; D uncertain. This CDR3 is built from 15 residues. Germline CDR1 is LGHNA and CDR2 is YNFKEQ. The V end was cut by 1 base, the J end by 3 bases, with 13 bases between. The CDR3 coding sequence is TGTGCCAGCAGCCAAGTAGTCGACTCCAACTACGAGCAGTACTTC. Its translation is CASSQVVDSNYEQYF.

CDR3 residues: CASSKAAEGTDTQYF. CDR3 DNA sequence: TGTGCCAGCTCCAAGGCAGCGGAGGGCACAGATACGCAGTATTTT. The chain combines TRBV18 with TRBJ2-3; tentatively, D is TRBD2 (5 bases). Trimming left V 6 bases short and J 1 base short, with 14 bases between. Germline CDR1 reads KGHSH; CDR2 reads LQKENI. This CDR3 region has 15 residues.

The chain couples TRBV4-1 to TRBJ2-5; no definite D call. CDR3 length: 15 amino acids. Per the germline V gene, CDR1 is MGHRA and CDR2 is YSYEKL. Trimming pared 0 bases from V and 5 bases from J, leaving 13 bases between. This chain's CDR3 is CASSQDRSLWETQYF. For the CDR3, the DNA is TGCGCCAGCAGCCAAGATCGAAGCCTTTGGGAGACCCAGTACTTC.

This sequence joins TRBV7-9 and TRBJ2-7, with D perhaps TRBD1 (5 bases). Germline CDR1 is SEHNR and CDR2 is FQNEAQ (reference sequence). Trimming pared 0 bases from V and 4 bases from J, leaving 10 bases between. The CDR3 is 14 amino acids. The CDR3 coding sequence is TGTGCCAGCAGCTTAGCAGGTGGGGCTTACGAGCAGTACTTC. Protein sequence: CASSLAGGAYEQYF.

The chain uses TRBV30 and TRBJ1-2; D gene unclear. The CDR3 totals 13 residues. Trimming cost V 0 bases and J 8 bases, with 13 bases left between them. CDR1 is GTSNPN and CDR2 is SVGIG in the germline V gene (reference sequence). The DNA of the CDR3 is TGTGCCTGGAGTGTACCCAACAGTGGAGGCTACACCTTC. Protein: CAWSVPNSGGYTF.

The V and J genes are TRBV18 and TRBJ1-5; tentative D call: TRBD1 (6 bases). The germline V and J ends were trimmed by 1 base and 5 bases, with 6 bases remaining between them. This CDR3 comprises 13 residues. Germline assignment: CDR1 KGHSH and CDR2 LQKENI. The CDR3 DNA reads TGTGCCAGCTCACCACAGGGGGATCAGCCCCAGCATTTT. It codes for CASSPQGDQPQHF.

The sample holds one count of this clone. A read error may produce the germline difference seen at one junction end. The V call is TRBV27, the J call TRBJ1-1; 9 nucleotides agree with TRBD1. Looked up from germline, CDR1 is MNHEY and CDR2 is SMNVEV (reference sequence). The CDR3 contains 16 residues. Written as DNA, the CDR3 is TGTGCCAGCAGTCTATCCGGGACAGGGAGGAACACTGAAGCTTTCTTT. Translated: CASSLSGTGRNTEAFF.

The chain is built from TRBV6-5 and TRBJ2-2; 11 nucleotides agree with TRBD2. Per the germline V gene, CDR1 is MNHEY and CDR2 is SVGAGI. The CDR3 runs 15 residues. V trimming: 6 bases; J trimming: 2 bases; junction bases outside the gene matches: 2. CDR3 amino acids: CASRGLAANTGELFF. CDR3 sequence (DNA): TGTGCCAGCAGGGGACTAGCGGCAAACACCGGGGAGCTGTTTTTT.

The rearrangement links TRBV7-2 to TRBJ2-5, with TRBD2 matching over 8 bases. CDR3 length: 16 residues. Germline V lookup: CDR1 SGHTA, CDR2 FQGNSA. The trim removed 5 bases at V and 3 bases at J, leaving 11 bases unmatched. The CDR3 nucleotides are TGTGCCAGCAGCCCCTCGGGCGGAGCGGGGGAAGAGACCCAGTACTTC. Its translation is CASSPSGGAGEETQYF.

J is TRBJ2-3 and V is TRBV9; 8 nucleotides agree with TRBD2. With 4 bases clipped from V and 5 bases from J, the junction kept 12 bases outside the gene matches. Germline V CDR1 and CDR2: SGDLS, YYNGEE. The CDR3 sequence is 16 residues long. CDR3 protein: CASSLRGREDQDTQYF. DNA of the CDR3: TGTGCCAGCAGCCTCCGAGGGCGGGAGGATCAAGATACGCAGTATTTT.

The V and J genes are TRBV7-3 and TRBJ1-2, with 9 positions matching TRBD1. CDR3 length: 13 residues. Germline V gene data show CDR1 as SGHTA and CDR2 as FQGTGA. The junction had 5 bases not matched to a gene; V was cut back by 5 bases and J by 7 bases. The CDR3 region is CASSSRQGVGYTF. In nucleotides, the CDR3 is TGTGCCAGCAGCAGCAGACAGGGGGTTGGCTACACCTTC. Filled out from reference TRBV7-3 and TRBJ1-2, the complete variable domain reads GAGVSQTPSNKVTEKGKYVELRCDPISGHTALYWYRQSLGQGPEFLIYFQGTGAADDSGLPNDRFFAVRPEGSVSTLKIQRTERGDSAVYLCASSSRQGVGYTFGSGTRLTVV.

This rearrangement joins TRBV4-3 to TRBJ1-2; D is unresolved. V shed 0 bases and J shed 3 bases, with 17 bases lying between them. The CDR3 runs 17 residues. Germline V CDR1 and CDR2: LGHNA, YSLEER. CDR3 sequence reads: CASSQDWQVDYYYGYTF. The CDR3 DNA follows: TGCGCCAGCAGCCAAGATTGGCAGGTAGACTACTACTATGGCTACACCTTC.

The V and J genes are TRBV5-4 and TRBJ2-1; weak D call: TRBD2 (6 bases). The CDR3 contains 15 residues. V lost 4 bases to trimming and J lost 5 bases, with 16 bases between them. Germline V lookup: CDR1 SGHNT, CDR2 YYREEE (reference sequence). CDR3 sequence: CASSPGVGGNNEQFF. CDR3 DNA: TGTGCCAGCAGCCCGGGGGTCGGCGGTAACAATGAGCAGTTCTTC.

Here the CDR3 reads CASSLSFGVGYEQYF. The CDR3 DNA is TGTGCCAGCAGTTTATCTTTCGGGGTGGGCTACGAGCAGTACTTC. J is TRBJ2-7 and V is TRBV27; TRBD2 might be the D (5 bases). This CDR3 has 15 amino acids. The V end lost 0 bases, the J end lost 3 bases, and 12 bases lay between the germline ends. Germline-derived CDR1 and CDR2 are MNHEY and SMNVEV (reference sequence).

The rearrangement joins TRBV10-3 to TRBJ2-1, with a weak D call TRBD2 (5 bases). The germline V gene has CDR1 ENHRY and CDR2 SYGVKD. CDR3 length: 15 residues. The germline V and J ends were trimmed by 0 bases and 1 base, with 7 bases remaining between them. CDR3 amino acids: CAISESQRSYNEQFF. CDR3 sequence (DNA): TGTGCCATCAGTGAGTCGCAGCGGTCCTACAATGAGCAGTTCTTC.

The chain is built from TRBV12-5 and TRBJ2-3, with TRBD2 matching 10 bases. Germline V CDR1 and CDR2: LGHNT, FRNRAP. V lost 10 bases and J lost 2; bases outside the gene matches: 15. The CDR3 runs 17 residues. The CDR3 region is CANPLRMTSGPTDTQYF. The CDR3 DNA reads TGTGCTAATCCCCTGCGGATGACTAGCGGGCCCACAGATACGCAGTATTTT.

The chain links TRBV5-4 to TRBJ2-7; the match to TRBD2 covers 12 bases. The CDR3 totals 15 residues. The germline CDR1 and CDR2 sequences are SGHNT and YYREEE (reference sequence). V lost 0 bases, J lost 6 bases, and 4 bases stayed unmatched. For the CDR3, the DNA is TGTGCCAGCAGCTTGGGACTAGCGGGAGAGAGCGAGCAGTACTTC. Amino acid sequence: CASSLGLAGESEQYF.

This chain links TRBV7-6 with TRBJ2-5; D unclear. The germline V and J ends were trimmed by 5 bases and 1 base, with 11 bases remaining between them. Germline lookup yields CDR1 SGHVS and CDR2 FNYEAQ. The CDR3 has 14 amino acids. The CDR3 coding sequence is TGTGCCAGCAGCAGAAACGCACTCCAAGAGACCCAGTACTTC. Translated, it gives CASSRNALQETQYF. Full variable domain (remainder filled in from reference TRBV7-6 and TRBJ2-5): GAGVSQSPRYKVTKRGQDVALRCDPISGHVSLYWYRQALGQGPEFLTYFNYEAQQDKSGLPNDRFSAERPEGSISTLTIQRTEQRDSAMYRCASSRNALQETQYFGPGTRLLVL.

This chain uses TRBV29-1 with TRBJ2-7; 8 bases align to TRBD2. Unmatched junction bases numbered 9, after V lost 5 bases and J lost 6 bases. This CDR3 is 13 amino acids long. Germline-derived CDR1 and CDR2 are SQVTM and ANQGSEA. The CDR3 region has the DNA TGCAGCGTTCGGTCGAGCGGGAGAAGCGAGCAGTACTTC. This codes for CSVRSSGRSEQYF.

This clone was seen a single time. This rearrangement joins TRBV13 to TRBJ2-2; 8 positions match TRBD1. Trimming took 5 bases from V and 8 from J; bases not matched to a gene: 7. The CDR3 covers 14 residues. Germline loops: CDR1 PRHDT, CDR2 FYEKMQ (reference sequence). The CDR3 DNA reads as TGTGCCAGCAGCCCCAGGGGGCGAAGGGGGGAGCTGTTTTTT. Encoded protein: CASSPRGRRGELFF. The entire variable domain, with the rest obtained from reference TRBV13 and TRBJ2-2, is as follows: AAGVIQSPRHLIKEKRETATLKCYPIPRHDTVYWYQQGPGQDPQFLISFYEKMQSDKGSIPDRFSAQQFSDYHSELNMSSLELGDSALYFCASSPRGRRGELFFGEGSRLTVL.

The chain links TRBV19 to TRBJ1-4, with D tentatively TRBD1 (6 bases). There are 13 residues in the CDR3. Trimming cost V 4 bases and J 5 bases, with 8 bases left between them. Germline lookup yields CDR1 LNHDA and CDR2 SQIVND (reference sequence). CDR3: CASSRTENEKLFF. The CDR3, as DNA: TGTGCCAGTAGTAGGACAGAGAATGAAAAACTGTTTTTT. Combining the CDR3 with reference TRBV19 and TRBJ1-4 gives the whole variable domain DGGITQSPKYLFRKEGQNVTLSCEQNLNHDAMYWYRQDPGQGLRLIYYSQIVNDFQKGDIAEGYSVSREKKESFPLTVTSAQKNPTAFYLCASSRTENEKLFFGSGTQLSVL.

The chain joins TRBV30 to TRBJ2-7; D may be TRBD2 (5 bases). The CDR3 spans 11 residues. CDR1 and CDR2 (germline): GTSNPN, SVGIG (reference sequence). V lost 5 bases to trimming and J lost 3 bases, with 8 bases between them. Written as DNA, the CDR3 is TGTGCCTGGGTTAGCGACTACGAGCAGTACTTC. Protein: CAWVSDYEQYF.